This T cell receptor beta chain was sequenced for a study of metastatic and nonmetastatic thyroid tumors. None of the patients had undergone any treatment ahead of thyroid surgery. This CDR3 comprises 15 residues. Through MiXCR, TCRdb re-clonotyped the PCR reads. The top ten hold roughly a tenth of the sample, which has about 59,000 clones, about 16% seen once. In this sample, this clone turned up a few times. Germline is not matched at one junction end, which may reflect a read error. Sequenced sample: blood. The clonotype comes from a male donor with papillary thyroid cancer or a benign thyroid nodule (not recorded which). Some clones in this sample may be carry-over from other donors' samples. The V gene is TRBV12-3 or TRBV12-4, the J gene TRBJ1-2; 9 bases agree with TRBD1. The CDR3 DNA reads TGTGCCAGCAGACGGCGGGGACAGGGAATCTATGGATACACCTTC. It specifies CASRRRGQGIYGYTF.